This T cell receptor beta chain was sequenced for a study of identical twins. Deletions cut 1 base from V and 5 bases from J, with 14 bases between. CDR3 size: 14 residues. CDR1 and CDR2 (germline): SQVTM, ANQGSEA. To note about this clonotype: The antigen is undetermined.

General study results and limits: Findings depended on cross-sectional statistics rather than tracking the same donors.

TCRdb reanalysed the 5' RACE reads using MiXCR and keeps one entry per CDR3 protein. This sample has about 340,000 distinct CDR3 sequences, with 9% to 15% found just once. This sample was also put to use in a study of yellow fever vaccine responses in identical twins.

The sequence derives from a woman between 18 and 29 years old in good health. The chain carries TRBV29-1 and TRBJ2-5, with D possibly TRBD2 on 7 matching bases. Sample: CD8+ T cells sorted from blood. The CDR3: CSVEGGGGKETQYF. The CDR3 DNA follows: TGCAGCGTTGAAGGGGGGGGCGGGAAGGAGACCCAGTACTTC.